What follows are 28 T cell receptor beta chains derived from one specimen sequenced in a study of T cell responses to AZD1222 COVID-19 vaccine (dated by TCRdb to 2020 to 2023). Libraries were prepared through the immunoSEQ multiplex PCR assay. As stored in TCRdb, this immuneACCESS dataset retains in-frame rearrangements with V and J assigned. A fraction of the clones does not appear; measured against another copy, unresolved V genes explain less than half of the discrepancy, and the remainder lacks a known reason. In all, the sample holds 250,000 to 300,000 clones, and 94% of those were seen once. The ten largest clones represent around 0.58% of the sample. This sample's time point label indicates: about 28 days (+/-7) after the second vaccine dose. The sample here was peripheral blood, taken 28 days after the second AZD1222 dose. Source of these receptors: an adult who received the AZD1222 COVID-19 vaccine.

This sequence joins TRBV6-5 and TRBJ2-5, with a weak D call TRBD1 (7 bases). Trimming removed 4 bases from V and 4 bases from J, with 19 bases in between. CDR1 is MNHEY, CDR2 SVGAGI, per germline. The CDR3 covers 16 residues. CDR3: CASSFSPGGIGETQYF. The CDR3 DNA sequence: TGTGCCAGCAGTTTCTCGCCAGGGGGGATTGGAGAGACCCAGTACTTC.

The V call is TRBV6-2 or TRBV6-3, the J call TRBJ2-2; perhaps D is TRBD1 or TRBD2 (5 bases each). V was cut by 6 bases and J by 3 bases, with 11 bases left in between. This CDR3 has 14 residues. Germline CDR1 is MNHEY and CDR2 is SVGEGT. The CDR3: CASSWGRYTGELFF. CDR3 in DNA: TGTGCCAGCAGCTGGGGACGGTACACCGGGGAGCTGTTTTTT.

The CDR3 sequence is CASSGPTDGLYEQYF. The CDR3 DNA sequence: TGTGCCAGCAGTGGGCCCACGGACGGCCTCTACGAGCAGTACTTC. J is TRBJ2-7 and V is TRBV28; D unclear. The CDR3 covers 15 residues. From germline, CDR1 is MDHEN and CDR2 SYDVKM. V was trimmed by 5 bases and J by 3 bases, leaving 17 bases between them.

This chain connects TRBV7-9 to TRBJ2-1; TRBD2 matches at 9 bases. The CDR3 is made up of 16 amino acids. The germline V gene has CDR1 SEHNR and CDR2 FQNEAQ (reference sequence). The V and J ends lost 1 base and 7 bases, in that order; junction bases with no gene match: 8. DNA of the CDR3: TGTGCCAGCAGCTTAGATCCTAGCGGGATACGGAATGAGCAGTTCTTC. It specifies CASSLDPSGIRNEQFF.

The chain links TRBV6-2 or TRBV6-3 to TRBJ1-2; D uncertain. CDR1 is MNHEY, CDR2 SVGEGT, per germline. V was clipped by 2 bases and J by 5 bases, with 6 bases between them. The CDR3 contains 12 residues. The CDR3 sequence: CASSYPGYGYTF. The CDR3 DNA follows: TGTGCCAGCAGTTACCCAGGATATGGCTACACCTTC.

This sequence joins TRBV28 and TRBJ1-4; D might be TRBD1 (5 bases). The CDR3 sequence is 11 residues long. Trimming left V 5 bases short and J 12 bases short, with 10 bases between. CDR1 MDHEN and CDR2 SYDVKM come from the germline V gene. The CDR3 sequence: CASSRGTELFF. DNA for the CDR3: TGTGCCAGCAGTCGGGGGACGGAACTGTTTTTT. Based on the CDR3 plus reference TRBV28 and TRBJ1-4, the full variable domain is DVKVTQSSRYLVKRTGEKVFLECVQDMDHENMFWYRQDPGLGLRLIYFSYDVKMKEKGDIPEGYSVSREKKERFSLILESASTNQTSMYLCASSRGTELFFGSGTQLSVL.

The J gene is TRBJ2-7, the V gene TRBV2; the D gene could be TRBD1 or TRBD2 (6 bases each). The germline V gene has CDR1 SNHLY and CDR2 FYNNEI. This CDR3 has 14 residues. Trimming pared 2 bases from V and 1 base from J, leaving 9 bases between. For the CDR3, the DNA is TGTGCCAGCAGTGAACAGGGGAGGTCCTACGAGCAGTACTTC. This translates into CASSEQGRSYEQYF.

The gene calls are TRBV2 and TRBJ2-5; 14 bases match TRBD2. The CDR3 contains 17 residues. Unmatched junction bases numbered 8, after V lost 8 bases and J lost 0 bases. CDR1 is SNHLY, CDR2 FYNNEI, per germline. The CDR3: CASRWWTSGGHQETQYF. CDR3 in DNA: TGTGCCAGCCGGTGGTGGACTAGCGGGGGGCACCAAGAGACCCAGTACTTC.

The rearrangement links TRBV7-2 to TRBJ2-7; maybe TRBD1 (5 bases). In germline, CDR1 is SGHTA, CDR2 FQGNSA. Trimming stripped 3 bases from V and 3 bases from J, with 15 bases between. The CDR3 has 15 amino acids. The CDR3 spells CASSLIWGQDYEQYF. The CDR3 bases are TGTGCCAGCAGCTTGATATGGGGCCAAGACTACGAGCAGTACTTC.

The V and J genes are TRBV28 and TRBJ2-1; the match to TRBD1 covers 9 bases. The CDR3 totals 15 residues. Germline-derived CDR1 and CDR2 are MDHEN and SYDVKM. Losses at the gene ends were 4 bases for V and 5 bases for J; bases not matched to a gene: 6. For the CDR3, the DNA is TGTGCCAGCAGTTCCTCCGGGACAGGGAACAATGAGCAGTTCTTC. This encodes CASSSSGTGNNEQFF.

V and J are TRBV3-1 (or the pseudogene TRBV3-2) and TRBJ2-4; D is possibly TRBD2 (6 bases). The V and J ends lost 1 base and 5 bases respectively, with 9 bases between them. The germline gives CDR1 LGHDT, CDR2 YNNKEL (reference sequence). CDR3 length: 14 residues. The CDR3 loop reads CASSQAGLQNIQYF. CDR3 in DNA: TGTGCCAGCAGCCAAGCAGGACTACAAAACATTCAGTACTTC.

This clone was seen more than once but under ten times. The rearrangement links TRBV7-2 to TRBJ2-7, with 9 bases that match TRBD1. The germline gives CDR1 SGHTA, CDR2 FQGNSA. CDR3 length equals 13 residues. J lost 4 bases, V lost 7 bases, and 5 bases had no gene match. The CDR3 spells CASTTGGGYEQYF. CDR3 coding DNA: TGTGCCAGCACCACAGGGGGCGGTTACGAGCAGTACTTC.

This clone was seen just once. This chain uses TRBV6-5 with TRBJ1-2, with D unresolved. The germline gives CDR1 MNHEY, CDR2 SVGAGI. Trimming stripped 4 bases from V and 4 bases from J, with 10 bases between. This CDR3 comprises 13 residues. CDR3 DNA sequence: TGTGCCAGCAGTTTGGAGGGCCTCTATGGCTACACCTTC. It translates to CASSLEGLYGYTF.

This chain connects TRBV2 to TRBJ2-5; possible D gene TRBD1, 6 bases. The CDR3 is 14 amino acids. The germline V and J ends were trimmed by 8 bases and 1 base, with 14 bases remaining between them. Germline V gives CDR1 SNHLY, CDR2 FYNNEI. CDR3 in amino acids: CASLYDRSQETQYF. As DNA, the CDR3 is TGTGCCAGCCTGTATGACAGGTCCCAAGAGACCCAGTACTTC.

The chain uses TRBV7-9 and TRBJ1-3; the D gene is possibly TRBD1 (5 bases). There are 15 residues in the CDR3. The V end lost 2 bases, the J end lost 2 bases, and 10 bases lay between the germline ends. The germline CDR1 and CDR2 sequences are SEHNR and FQNEAQ (reference sequence). CDR3 DNA sequence: TGTGCCAGCAGCTTACGGGGACTCACTGGAAACACCATATATTTT. It is translated as CASSLRGLTGNTIYF.

The V and J genes are TRBV27 and TRBJ2-6; D uncertain. CDR3 length: 13 residues. With 6 bases removed from V and 1 base from J, the gap between germline ends came to 4 bases. CDR1 and CDR2 (germline): MNHEY, SMNVEV (reference sequence). This CDR3 reads CASRGSGANVLTF. The CDR3 DNA reads TGTGCCAGCAGGGGTTCTGGGGCCAACGTCCTGACTTTC. Combining the CDR3 with reference TRBV27 and TRBJ2-6 gives the whole variable domain EAQVTQNPRYLITVTGKKLTVTCSQNMNHEYMSWYRQDPGLGLRQIYYSMNVEVTDKGDVPEGYKVSRKEKRNFPLILESPSPNQTSLYFCASRGSGANVLTFGAGSRLTVL.

V and J are TRBV6-5 and TRBJ1-1; D not certain. CDR1 and CDR2 (germline): MNHEY, SVGAGI. Trimming cost V 9 bases and J 4 bases, with 12 bases left between them. CDR3 length: 12 amino acids. The chain's CDR3 is CASQIRSTEAFF. The DNA of the CDR3 is TGTGCCAGTCAGATCCGGAGCACTGAAGCTTTCTTT.

This rearrangement joins TRBV7-9 to TRBJ1-2; 8 nucleotides match TRBD1. The germline V gene has CDR1 SEHNR and CDR2 FQNEAQ (reference sequence). This CDR3 is 14 amino acids long. V shed 5 bases, J shed 4 bases, and the junction held 6 bases outside the gene matches. CDR3 sequence (DNA): TGTGCCAGCAGCGATGGACAGGGAAGCTATGGCTACACCTTC. This encodes CASSDGQGSYGYTF.

The rearrangement links TRBV28 to TRBJ1-2, with a possible D match to TRBD1 (5 bases). Germline-derived CDR1 and CDR2 are MDHEN and SYDVKM. The CDR3 spans 16 residues. The V gene lost 4 bases and the J gene lost 8 bases, with 23 bases spanning the gap. The CDR3 DNA reads as TGTGCCAGCAGTTGGGGCGGGCCCCTTACAAGGGAAGGCTACACCTTC. Amino acid sequence: CASSWGGPLTREGYTF.

The rearrangement links TRBV3-1 (or the pseudogene TRBV3-2) to TRBJ2-1; possibly TRBD2 for D (6 bases). CDR1 is LGHDT, CDR2 YNNKEL, per germline (reference sequence). Deletions cut 4 bases from V and 10 bases from J, with 11 bases between. This CDR3 is 12 amino acids long. DNA for the CDR3: TGTGCCAGCAGCCCCCTGGCGGGAGAGCAGTTCTTC. Encoded protein: CASSPLAGEQFF.

V is TRBV6-2 or TRBV6-3 and J is TRBJ2-7, with D hard to call. CDR1 and CDR2 (germline): MNHEY, SVGEGT. Trimming left V 4 bases short and J 4 bases short, with 5 bases between. The CDR3 is 11 residues long. The CDR3 DNA is TGTGCCAGCAGTTCCCGGTACGAGCAGTACTTC. Amino acid sequence: CASSSRYEQYF.

The chain employs TRBV18 and TRBJ2-7; D ambiguous. Germline values: CDR1 KGHSH, CDR2 LQKENI. V lost 2 bases, J lost 0 bases, and 8 bases lay in between. The CDR3 runs 14 residues. As DNA, the CDR3 is TGTGCCAGCTCACCAAAGCTTGACTCCTACGAGCAGTACTTC. This translates into CASSPKLDSYEQYF.

CDR3 sequence (DNA): TGTGCCAGCAGATTCGGGACCGGGGAGCTGTTTTTT. Amino acids: CASRFGTGELFF. The chain links TRBV6-5 to TRBJ2-2; unclear D gene. The germline V and J ends were trimmed by 6 bases and 5 bases, with 7 bases remaining between them. Germline V gives CDR1 MNHEY, CDR2 SVGAGI. CDR3 length equals 12 residues.

This clone was found a few times. CDR3 region: CASSFPATGDTEAFF. CDR3 nucleotide sequence: TGTGCCAGTAGTTTTCCCGCGACAGGGGACACTGAAGCTTTCTTT. The J gene is TRBJ1-1, the V gene TRBV19; 8 bases match TRBD1. Germline values: CDR1 LNHDA, CDR2 SQIVND (reference sequence). J was trimmed by 3 bases and V by 5 bases; bases with no gene match: 8. The CDR3 loop spans 15 amino acids.

The genes are TRBV18 and TRBJ1-2; no definite D call. This CDR3 spans 15 amino acids. Germline-derived CDR1 and CDR2 are KGHSH and LQKENI. Between the trimmed V and J ends, which lost 5 bases and 1 base, there was a span of 14 bases. The DNA for the CDR3 is TGTGCCAGCTCAGTTGTGGCAGCACTTAACTATGGCTACACCTTC. Encoded protein: CASSVVAALNYGYTF. The whole variable domain, filled in from reference TRBV18 and TRBJ1-2, reads NAGVMQNPRHLVRRRGQEARLRCSPMKGHSHVYWYRQLPEEGLKFMVYLQKENIIDESGMPKERFSAEFPKEGPSILRIQQVVRGDSAAYFCASSVVAALNYGYTFGSGTRLTVV.

The rearrangement uses TRBV5-6 and TRBJ2-7; D not resolved. V lost 2 bases and J lost 1, with 13 bases in between. CDR1 is SGHDT and CDR2 is YYEEEE in the germline V gene. This CDR3 has 15 residues. CDR3 region: CASSLVGPTSYEQYF. The CDR3 region has the DNA TGTGCCAGCAGCTTAGTCGGACCCACTTCCTACGAGCAGTACTTC.

The chain recombines TRBV7-9 with TRBJ1-4; no firm D call. The ends were cut back, 3 bases at V and 4 bases at J, with 9 bases in the middle. The CDR3 has 14 amino acids. CDR1 SEHNR and CDR2 FQNEAQ come from the germline V gene (reference sequence). CDR3 sequence: CASSFTRDNEKLFF. The CDR3 DNA reads TGTGCCAGCAGCTTTACCCGGGATAATGAAAAACTGTTTTTT.

This rearrangement joins TRBV5-1 to TRBJ2-2; no clear D. The CDR3 has 14 amino acids. Germline CDR1 reads SGHRS; CDR2 reads YFSETQ. The V gene lost 4 bases and the J gene lost 4 bases, with 11 bases spanning the gap. CDR3 in amino acids: CASSPPLGTGELFF. CDR3 in DNA: TGCGCCAGCAGCCCACCGTTAGGCACCGGGGAGCTGTTTTTT.